This passage covers 12 T cell receptor beta chains from one sample sequenced in a study of blood T cells in healthy people across ages. A second PCR of roughly 6 to 12 cycles used a sample-barcoded 5' primer and a J-beta primer mix. Using its own MiXCR run on the 5' RACE reads, TCRdb lists one record per CDR3 protein. Of about 1.6 million distinct CDR3 sequences in the sample, about 31% were seen once. The sequencing input was blood. All receptors derive from a woman aged 25 to 39 in good health.

V is TRBV5-5 and J is TRBJ1-1; D remains ambiguous. V lost 3 bases and J 6 bases, leaving 9 bases between the germline ends. The germline gives CDR1 SGHKS, CDR2 YYEKEE (reference sequence). The CDR3 loop spans 12 amino acids. CDR3 nucleotide sequence: TGTGCCAGCAGCTCCGGAGGCCCTGAAGCTTTCTTT. It encodes CASSSGGPEAFF.

This clonotype showed up just a few times. The rearrangement uses TRBV27 and TRBJ1-2; a possible D gene is TRBD1 (6 bases). Germline CDR1 MNHEY, CDR2 SMNVEV (reference sequence). V lost 6 bases and J 4 bases, leaving 15 bases between the germline ends. The CDR3 covers 14 residues. Written as DNA, the CDR3 is TGTGCCAGCAGATGGGGGGGGCAAGGCTATGGCTACACCTTC. Its translation: CASRWGGQGYGYTF.

This clonotype was observed a handful of times. The chain employs TRBV20-1 and TRBJ2-4; D perhaps matches TRBD2 (6 bases). Germline V gene lookup returns CDR1 DFQATT and CDR2 SNEGSKA (reference sequence). V dropped 2 bases and J dropped 1 base, with 12 bases sitting between them. CDR3 length equals 15 residues. Written as DNA, the CDR3 is TGCAGTGCTAGACTGGGGGGACCCGCCAAAAACATTCAGTACTTC. The encoded protein is CSARLGGPAKNIQYF.

The chain combines TRBV6-1 with TRBJ2-5, with 7 bases lining up with TRBD2. Trimming at V came to 6 bases and at J to 5 bases, leaving 9 bases not matched to a gene. Germline CDR1 MNHNS, CDR2 SASEGT. This CDR3 spans 14 amino acids. This chain's CDR3 is CASSRTRMDETQYF. In DNA, the CDR3 is TGTGCCAGCAGCCGGACTAGGATGGATGAGACCCAGTACTTC.

The chain has TRBV20-1 and TRBJ1-6, with 10 bases fitting TRBD1. Germline-derived CDR1 and CDR2 are DFQATT and SNEGSKA (reference sequence). The CDR3 contains 19 residues. Trimming at V came to 3 bases and at J to 6 bases, leaving 17 bases not matched to a gene. This CDR3 reads CSARDHFGGTGAFNSPLHF. CDR3 DNA sequence: TGCAGTGCTAGGGACCACTTCGGCGGGACAGGGGCTTTTAATTCACCCCTCCACTTT.

V is TRBV5-6 and J is TRBJ2-1; no clear D gene. This CDR3 comprises 16 residues. Per germline, CDR1 SGHDT and CDR2 YYEEEE. V lost 1 base, J lost 0 bases, and 11 bases lay in between. CDR3: CASSLTPRSSYNEQFF. The CDR3 DNA follows: TGTGCCAGCAGCTTGACCCCAAGGAGCTCCTACAATGAGCAGTTCTTC.

This chain connects TRBV2 to TRBJ2-3; tentatively, D is TRBD2 (6 bases). CDR3 length: 15 residues. Deletions cut 6 bases from V and 1 base from J, with 14 bases between. From germline, CDR1 is SNHLY and CDR2 FYNNEI. This CDR3 is CASSAQEGRTDTQYF. The DNA of the CDR3 is TGTGCCAGCAGCGCACAGGAGGGGCGCACAGATACGCAGTATTTT.

This clonotype was found a few times. The rearrangement joins TRBV27 to TRBJ1-2; D call uncertain. Trimming removed 4 bases from V and 0 bases from J, with 9 bases in between. Germline V lookup: CDR1 MNHEY, CDR2 SMNVEV (reference sequence). This CDR3 is 14 amino acids long. The CDR3 reads CASSSPSSNYGYTF. CDR3 DNA: TGTGCCAGCAGTTCCCCTTCGTCTAACTATGGCTACACCTTC.

The chain combines TRBV7-2 with TRBJ1-4; no firm D call. The ends were cut back, 5 bases at V and 13 bases at J, with 14 bases in the middle. The CDR3 runs to 12 residues. The germline V gene encodes CDR1 SGHTA and CDR2 FQGNSA. CDR3 sequence reads: CASSLTAGRLFF. In nucleotides, the CDR3 is TGTGCCAGCAGCCTAACAGCGGGCCGACTGTTTTTT.

This clonotype turned up a few times. V gene TRBV3-1 combines with J gene TRBJ1-6, with D possibly matching TRBD1 (5 bases). Trimming took 6 bases from V and 3 from J, leaving 15 bases between them. Germline V gives CDR1 LGHDT, CDR2 YNNKEL (reference sequence). The CDR3 totals 16 residues. CDR3 region: CASRQTERYYNSPLHF. The CDR3, as DNA: TGTGCCAGCAGGCAGACAGAGAGATACTATAATTCACCCCTCCACTTT.

There are a few counts of this clonotype. The J gene is TRBJ1-6, the V gene TRBV29-1, with D possibly TRBD1 on 6 matching bases. V shed 3 bases and J shed 9 bases, with 15 bases lying between them. Germline values: CDR1 SQVTM, CDR2 ANQGSEA. The CDR3 spans 14 residues. The DNA of the CDR3 is TGCAGCGTTGATTTTGGGGGGCAAGCTTCACCCCTCCACTTT. As protein: CSVDFGGQASPLHF.

This clonotype appeared a few times. The rearrangement uses TRBV5-6 and TRBJ1-2; D remains unclear. Germline CDR1 reads SGHDT; CDR2 reads YYEEEE. Trimming left V 0 bases short and J 5 bases short, with 17 bases between. The CDR3 has 16 amino acids. As DNA, the CDR3 is TGTGCCAGCAGCTTGGGTCCTCCTGTGGCATCTTATGGCTACACCTTC. It is translated as CASSLGPPVASYGYTF. The variable domain in full, completed from reference TRBV5-6 and TRBJ1-2, reads DAGVTQSPTHLIKTRGQQVTLRCSPKSGHDTVSWYQQALGQGPQFIFQYYEEEERQRGNFPDRFSGHQFPNYSSELNVNALLLGDSALYLCASSLGPPVASYGYTFGSGTRLTVV.